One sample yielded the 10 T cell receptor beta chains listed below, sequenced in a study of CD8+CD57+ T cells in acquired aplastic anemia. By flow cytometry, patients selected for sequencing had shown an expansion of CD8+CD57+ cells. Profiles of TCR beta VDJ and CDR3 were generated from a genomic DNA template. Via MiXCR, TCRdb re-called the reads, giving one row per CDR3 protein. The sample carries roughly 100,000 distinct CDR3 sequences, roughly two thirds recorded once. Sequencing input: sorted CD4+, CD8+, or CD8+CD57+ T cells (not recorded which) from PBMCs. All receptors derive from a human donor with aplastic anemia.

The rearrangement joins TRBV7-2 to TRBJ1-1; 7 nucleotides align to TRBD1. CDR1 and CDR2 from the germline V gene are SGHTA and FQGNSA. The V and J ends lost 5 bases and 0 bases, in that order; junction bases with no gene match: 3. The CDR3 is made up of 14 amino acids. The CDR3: CASSPGQLNTEAFF. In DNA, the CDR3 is TGTGCCAGCAGCCCGGGACAGTTGAACACTGAAGCTTTCTTT.

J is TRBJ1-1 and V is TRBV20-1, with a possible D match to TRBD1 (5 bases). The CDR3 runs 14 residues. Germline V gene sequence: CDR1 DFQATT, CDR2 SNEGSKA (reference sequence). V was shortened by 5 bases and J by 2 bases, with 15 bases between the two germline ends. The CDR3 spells CSAFFRAVNTEAFF. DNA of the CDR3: TGCAGTGCTTTTTTCAGGGCGGTAAACACTGAAGCTTTCTTT.

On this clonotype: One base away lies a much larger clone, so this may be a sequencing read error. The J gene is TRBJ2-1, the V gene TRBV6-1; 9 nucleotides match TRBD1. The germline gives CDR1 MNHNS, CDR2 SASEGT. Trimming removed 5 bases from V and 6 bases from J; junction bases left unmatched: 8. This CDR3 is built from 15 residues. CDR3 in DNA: TGTGCCAGCAGTCATTCACAGGGGGCATCCAATGAGCAGTTCTTC. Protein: CASSHSQGASNEQFF.

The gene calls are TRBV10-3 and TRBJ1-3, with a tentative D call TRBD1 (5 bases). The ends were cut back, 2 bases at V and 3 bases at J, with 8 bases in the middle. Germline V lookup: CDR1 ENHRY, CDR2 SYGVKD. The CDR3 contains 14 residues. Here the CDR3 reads CAISEGAGGNTIYF. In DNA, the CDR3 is TGTGCCATCAGTGAGGGGGCCGGTGGAAACACCATATATTTT.

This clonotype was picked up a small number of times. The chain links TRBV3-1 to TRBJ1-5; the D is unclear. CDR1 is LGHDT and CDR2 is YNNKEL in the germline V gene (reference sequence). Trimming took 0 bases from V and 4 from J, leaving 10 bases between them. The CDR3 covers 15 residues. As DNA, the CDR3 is TGTGCCAGCAGCCAAGAGCTGGGGTTAAATCAGCCCCAGCATTTT. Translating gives CASSQELGLNQPQHF.

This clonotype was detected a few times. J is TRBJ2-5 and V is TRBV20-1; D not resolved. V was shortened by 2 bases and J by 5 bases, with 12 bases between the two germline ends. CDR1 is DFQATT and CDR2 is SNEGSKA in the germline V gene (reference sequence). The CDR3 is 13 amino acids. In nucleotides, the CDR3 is TGCAGTGCTAGATCTCCCTCTCCGGAGACCCAGTACTTC. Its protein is CSARSPSPETQYF.

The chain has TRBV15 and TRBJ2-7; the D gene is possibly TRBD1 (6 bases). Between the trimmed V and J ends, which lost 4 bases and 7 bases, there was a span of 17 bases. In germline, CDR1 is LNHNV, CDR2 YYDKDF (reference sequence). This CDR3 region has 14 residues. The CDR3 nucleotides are TGTGCCACCAGCACTTCAGGGTACCAGGGGGAGCAGTACTTC. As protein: CATSTSGYQGEQYF.

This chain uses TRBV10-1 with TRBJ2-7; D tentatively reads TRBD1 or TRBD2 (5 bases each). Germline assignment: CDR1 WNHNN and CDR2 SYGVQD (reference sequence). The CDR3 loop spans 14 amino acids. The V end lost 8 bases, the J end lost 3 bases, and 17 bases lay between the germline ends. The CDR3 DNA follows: TGCGCCAGCGGGGACGGGGCTGAGCTCTACGAGCAGTACTTC. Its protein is CASGDGAELYEQYF.

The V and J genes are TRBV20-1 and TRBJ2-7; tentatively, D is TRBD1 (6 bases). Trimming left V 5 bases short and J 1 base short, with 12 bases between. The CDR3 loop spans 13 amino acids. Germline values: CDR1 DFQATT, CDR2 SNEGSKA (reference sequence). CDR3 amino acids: CSASQGGSYEQYF. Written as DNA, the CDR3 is TGCAGTGCTTCCCAAGGGGGATCCTACGAGCAGTACTTC.

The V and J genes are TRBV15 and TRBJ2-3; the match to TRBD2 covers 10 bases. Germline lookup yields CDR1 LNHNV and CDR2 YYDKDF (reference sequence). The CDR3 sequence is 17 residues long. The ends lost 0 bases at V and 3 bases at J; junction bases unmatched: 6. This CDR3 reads CATSREGSGGWTDTQYF. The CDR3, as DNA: TGTGCCACCAGCAGAGAGGGTAGCGGGGGGTGGACAGATACGCAGTATTTT. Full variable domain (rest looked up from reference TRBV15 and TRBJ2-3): DAMVIQNPRYQVTQFGKPVTLSCSQTLNHNVMYWYQQKSSQAPKLLFHYYDKDFNNEADTPDNFQSRRPNTSFCFLDIRSPGLGDTAMYLCATSREGSGGWTDTQYFGPGTRLTVL.